This section outlines one T cell receptor beta chain sequence together with its context. Its specificity is not known. Produced via immunoSEQ multiplex PCR; TCRdb's table is partial and in-frame only. The top ten clones hold less than 2% of a sample with some 150,000 clones, approximately 90% of them seen once. The CDR3 is 14 residues long. Germline CDR1 reads MNHEY; CDR2 reads SMNVEV (reference sequence). With 7 bases removed from V and 5 bases from J, the gap between germline ends came to 18 bases. The entry originates in a study of T cell responses to AZD1222 COVID-19 vaccine. Study background: Combined were second doses at about 4 or about 12 weeks. Study results and caveats: An increase in Spike-specific TCR breadth and depth was observed after two AZD1222 doses. Donors were chiefly white British, with a greater number of females, and clonal diversity was perhaps underestimated. Researchers report vaccine-associated CD4 TCRs spanning spike, with dominance at 160-218 and 743-854.

This chain joins TRBV27 and TRBJ2-7; D perhaps matches TRBD1 (6 bases). The sequenced sample was peripheral blood, obtained on day 0 of AZD1222 vaccination. This clonotype was obtained from an adult in good health. The CDR3 bases are TGTGCCAGCACCCCGGGACAATGGTCCGACGAGCAGTACTTC. This gives the protein CASTPGQWSDEQYF.